A single sample is the source of the 14 T cell receptor beta chains below, sequenced in a study of CD8+ T cells in alopecia areata. The sequencing template was cDNA reverse transcribed from extracted RNA. Generated by immunoSEQ multiplex PCR, the TCRdb table keeps only in-frame clones and is missing some. The counts give roughly 260,000 clones, none of them seen only once; about 1.2% is held by the top ten. CD4, CD8alpha, NKG2D, NKG2ACE and other markers guided sorting of pooled cutaneous lymph node cells. The sequenced material came from CD4+ T cells sorted from a lymph node. The receptors shown here come from a C3H/HeJ mouse with alopecia areata. The strain's MHC haplotype is H2-k.

The table lists this clone with a few counts. These gene names are mouse names. The CDR3 end falls 4 residues outside the read, so it is completed with the germline J gene. This chain uses TRBV1 with TRBJ2-7; TRBD2 is a possible D gene (6 bases). This CDR3 is built from 13 residues. Germline-derived CDR1 and CDR2 are NSQYPW and LRSPGD (reference sequence). V lost 3 bases, J lost 3 bases, and 9 bases lay in between. The CDR3 protein is CTCSAGLHYEQYF. The sequenced part of the CDR3 DNA is TGCACCTGCAGTGCGGGACTTCACTAT.

This clone was seen only a few times. Mouse names are used for the genes. The DNA ends 4 residues before the CDR3 does, and the rest of the CDR3 is filled in from the germline J gene. The V gene is TRBV17, the J gene TRBJ2-1; 14 bases align to TRBD2. Germline values: CDR1 MNHDT, CDR2 YYDKIL. The CDR3 has 17 residues. CDR3 DNA, as far as it was read: TGTGCTAGCAGTAGAGCGGGACTGGGGGGGCGCGGAGCT. It translates to CASSRAGLGGRGA. The whole CDR3 sequence reads CASSRAGLGGRGAEQFF.

In this sample, this clone turned up many times. Mouse germline and gene names are used. Other nucleotide sequences in the sample specify the same CDR3. The covered CDR3 bases are TGTGCCAGCAGTGATCTGGGAGGGAACACA. Translated: CASSDLGGNT. The entire CDR3 protein reads CASSDLGGNTEVFF. This chain connects TRBV13-1 to TRBJ1-1, with unresolved D. Coverage ceases 4 residues before the CDR3 finishes, and the germline J gene fills in the end. V lost 1 base and J 1 base, leaving 8 bases between the germline ends. CDR3 size: 14 residues. Germline CDR1 is NSHNY and CDR2 is SYGAGN.

A few counts support this clone. Here the gene names and germline are mouse. The read falls 4 residues short of the CDR3 end, and the missing part is taken from the germline J gene. The same CDR3 arises from other DNA sequences in this sample as well. This chain connects TRBV5 to TRBJ2-3, with D possibly matching TRBD2 (6 bases). Looked up from germline, CDR1 is LGHNA and CDR2 is YNLKQL (reference sequence). The germline V and J ends were trimmed by 1 base and 0 bases, with 8 bases remaining between them. CDR3 length: 15 amino acids. Partial CDR3 DNA: TGTGCCAGCAGCCAAGGCCTGGGGAGTGCAGAA. Translation gives CASSQGLGSAE. The CDR3, in full, reads CASSQGLGSAETLYF.

There are many counts of this clone. Gene names are mouse gene names. The observed sequence ends 4 residues before the CDR3 terminus, with the missing tail filled in from the germline J gene. The gene calls are TRBV17 and TRBJ1-1; D unresolved. This CDR3 spans 14 amino acids. Germline CDR1 reads MNHDT; CDR2 reads YYDKIL. This CDR3 is CASSRDNNWGEVFF. Partial CDR3 DNA: TGTGCTAGCAGTAGAGATAATAACTGGGGA.

This clone was counted only a few times. The gene names given are mouse names. Read sequence stops 4 residues before the CDR3 end, and the germline J gene provides the missing end. The genes are TRBV13-1 and TRBJ2-2; 9 nucleotides line up with TRBD1. The junction had 8 bases not matched to a gene; V was cut back by 6 bases and J by 2 bases. CDR1 and CDR2 from the germline V gene are NSHNY and SYGAGN. The CDR3 contains 16 residues. The covered CDR3 bases are TGTGCCAGCACTTTCCCCGGGACAGGGAACACCGGG. This encodes CASTFPGTGNTG. The CDR3 reads in full as CASTFPGTGNTGQLYF.

This clone was seen more than once but under ten times. Gene names and germline match the mouse. CDR3 amino acids: CASSHSPGQNNSPLYF. CDR3 DNA, as far as it was read: TGTGCCAGCAGTCACTCTCCGGGACAGAATAATTCGCCC. The V gene is TRBV19, the J gene TRBJ1-6; 7 bases agree with TRBD1. The sequence runs out 3 residues before the end of the CDR3; the remainder is reconstructed from the germline J gene. TRBJ1-6 is recorded as an ORF, its role being uncertain. The V gene's germline CDR1 is FNHDT and CDR2 SITEND (reference sequence). With 4 bases clipped from V and 5 bases from J, the junction kept 9 bases outside the gene matches. This CDR3 region has 16 residues.

About this clone: Gene names refer to mouse genes. Read data end 4 residues before the CDR3 end; the end is taken from the germline J gene. The rearrangement links TRBV1 to TRBJ2-2; 11 nucleotides align to TRBD2. This CDR3 has 17 residues. Germline CDR1 NSQYPW, CDR2 LRSPGD (reference sequence). V lost 0 bases, J lost 5 bases, and 5 bases stayed unmatched. The CDR3 is CTCSADQTGGATGQLYF. The CDR3 DNA, read in part, is TGCACCTGCAGTGCAGATCAAACTGGGGGGGCGACCGGG.

A remark on this clone: Here the gene names and germline are mouse. The read ends 4 residues early relative to the CDR3; the germline J gene fills the gap. The V gene is TRBV1, the J gene TRBJ2-1; D is possibly TRBD2 (6 bases). The CDR3 covers 14 residues. V lost 6 bases and J 0 bases, leaving 9 bases between the germline ends. Germline V gene sequence: CDR1 NSQYPW, CDR2 LRSPGD (reference sequence). CDR3 amino acids: CTCSTGLNYAEQFF. The DNA read from the CDR3 is TGCACCTGCAGCACGGGACTTAACTATGCT.

Regarding this clone: Mouse gene names and germline throughout. The sequence runs out 4 residues before the end of the CDR3; the remainder is reconstructed from the germline J gene. The rearrangement links TRBV31 to TRBJ2-2, with 7 bases identical to TRBD1. In germline, CDR1 is GKSSPN, CDR2 SITVG. Germline trimming cut 5 bases from V and 2 bases from J; bases unmatched to any gene: 5. The CDR3 loop spans 14 amino acids. CDR3: CAWGPGQNTGQLYF. The DNA read from the CDR3 is TGTGCCTGGGGACCGGGACAGAACACCGGG.

This clone occurred a few times. Gene names and germline match the mouse. Read sequence stops 4 residues before the CDR3 end, and the germline J gene provides the missing end. This chain joins TRBV31 and TRBJ1-1, with TRBD1 matching over 9 bases. The V gene's germline CDR1 is GKSSPN and CDR2 SITVG. The CDR3 consists of 14 residues. Trimming took 0 bases from V and 4 from J; bases not matched to a gene: 3. CDR3 DNA (partial): TGTGCCTGGAGTCTGAGGACAGGGGCCACA. This sequence encodes CAWSLRTGAT. In full, the CDR3 reads CAWSLRTGATEVFF.

About this clone: Gene names denote mouse genes. The CDR3 end lies 4 residues beyond the end of the read and is filled in from the germline J gene. Within the sample, other DNA sequences also encode this same CDR3. This rearrangement joins TRBV19 to TRBJ2-1, with 10 bases matching TRBD2. This CDR3 comprises 14 residues. The ends lost 5 bases at V and 4 bases at J; junction bases unmatched: 3. Per germline, CDR1 FNHDT and CDR2 SITEND (reference sequence). CDR3 in amino acids: CASRRLGGYAEQFF. The sequenced CDR3 bases are TGTGCCAGCAGACGACTGGGGGGTTATGCT.

About this clone: Gene names and germline match the mouse. Coverage ceases 4 residues before the CDR3 finishes, and the germline J gene fills in the end. The gene calls are TRBV19 and TRBJ2-7, with D perhaps matching TRBD2 (7 bases). The CDR3 totals 14 residues. CDR1 and CDR2 from the germline V gene are FNHDT and SITEND (reference sequence). The sequenced part of the CDR3 DNA is TGTGCCAGCAGTCCCCCGGGGGGCCCATAT. This codes for CASSPPGGPY. Given in full, the CDR3 is CASSPPGGPYEQYF.

Regarding this clone: Mouse gene names and germline throughout. With the read ending 4 residues before the CDR3 end, the germline J gene is used to fill in that end. The chain is built from TRBV5 and TRBJ2-5; weak D call: TRBD2 (6 bases). The CDR3 runs 14 residues. Germline lookup yields CDR1 LGHNA and CDR2 YNLKQL (reference sequence). V dropped 4 bases and J dropped 3 bases, with 11 bases sitting between them. CDR3 sequence reads: CASSLPGLQDTQYF. The CDR3 bases that were read are TGTGCCAGCAGCCTCCCGGGACTTCAAGAC.